The source of this T cell receptor beta chain is a study of shared clonotypes between healthy human individuals. Using immunoSEQ multiplex PCR, the repertoire was profiled, and TCRdb retains in-frame clones only, with some absent. The sample shows some 1.5 million clones, approximately 97% of them seen only once. V lost 7 bases and J 0 bases, leaving 17 bases between the germline ends. Per germline, CDR1 PRHDT and CDR2 FYEKMQ (reference sequence). There are 16 residues in the CDR3. This receptor was taken from a man aged 25 to 40 in good health. The rearrangement uses TRBV13 and TRBJ2-3, with D possibly matching TRBD1 (6 bases). Sequenced sample: naive CD4+ T cells sorted from blood. Subset indicated: CD45RA+ positively selected. This CDR3 is CASTSLQGSSTDTQYF. CDR3 in DNA: TGTGCCAGCACCTCGCTGCAGGGGTCTAGCACAGATACGCAGTATTTT.